This T cell receptor (beta chain) was captured in a study of T cell repertoires in cytomegalovirus infection. The wider study: TCR beta signatures that were public indicated CMV infection and matching HLA type.

The length of the CDR3 is 13 residues. Germline V lookup: CDR1 SGDLS, CDR2 YYNGEE. Unmatched junction bases numbered 9, after V lost 6 bases and J lost 7 bases. MiXCR, run by TCRdb on the reads, gives a single entry per CDR3 protein. Here the sample spans fewer than 950,000 distinct CDR3 sequences, about 30% being singletons. Turning to this clonotype: Its specificity is not known.

This receptor was identified in a human donor in good health (CMV status not recorded). Some clones in this sample may be carry-over from other donors' samples. This specimen was cultured CD8+ T cells from PBMCs, taken from culture after CMV antigen stimulation. The chain has TRBV9 and TRBJ1-2; TRBD1 matches at 7 bases. DNA for the CDR3: TGTGCCAGCAAGGACAGGATAGGCGGTGGCTACACCTTC. Amino acid sequence: CASKDRIGGGYTF. The full variable domain, its missing parts supplied by reference TRBV9 and TRBJ1-2, is DSGVTQTPKHLITATGQRVTLRCSPRSGDLSVYWYQQSLDQGLQFLIQYYNGEERAKGNILERFSAQQFPDLHSELNLSSLELGDSALYFCASKDRIGGGYTFGSGTRLTVV.